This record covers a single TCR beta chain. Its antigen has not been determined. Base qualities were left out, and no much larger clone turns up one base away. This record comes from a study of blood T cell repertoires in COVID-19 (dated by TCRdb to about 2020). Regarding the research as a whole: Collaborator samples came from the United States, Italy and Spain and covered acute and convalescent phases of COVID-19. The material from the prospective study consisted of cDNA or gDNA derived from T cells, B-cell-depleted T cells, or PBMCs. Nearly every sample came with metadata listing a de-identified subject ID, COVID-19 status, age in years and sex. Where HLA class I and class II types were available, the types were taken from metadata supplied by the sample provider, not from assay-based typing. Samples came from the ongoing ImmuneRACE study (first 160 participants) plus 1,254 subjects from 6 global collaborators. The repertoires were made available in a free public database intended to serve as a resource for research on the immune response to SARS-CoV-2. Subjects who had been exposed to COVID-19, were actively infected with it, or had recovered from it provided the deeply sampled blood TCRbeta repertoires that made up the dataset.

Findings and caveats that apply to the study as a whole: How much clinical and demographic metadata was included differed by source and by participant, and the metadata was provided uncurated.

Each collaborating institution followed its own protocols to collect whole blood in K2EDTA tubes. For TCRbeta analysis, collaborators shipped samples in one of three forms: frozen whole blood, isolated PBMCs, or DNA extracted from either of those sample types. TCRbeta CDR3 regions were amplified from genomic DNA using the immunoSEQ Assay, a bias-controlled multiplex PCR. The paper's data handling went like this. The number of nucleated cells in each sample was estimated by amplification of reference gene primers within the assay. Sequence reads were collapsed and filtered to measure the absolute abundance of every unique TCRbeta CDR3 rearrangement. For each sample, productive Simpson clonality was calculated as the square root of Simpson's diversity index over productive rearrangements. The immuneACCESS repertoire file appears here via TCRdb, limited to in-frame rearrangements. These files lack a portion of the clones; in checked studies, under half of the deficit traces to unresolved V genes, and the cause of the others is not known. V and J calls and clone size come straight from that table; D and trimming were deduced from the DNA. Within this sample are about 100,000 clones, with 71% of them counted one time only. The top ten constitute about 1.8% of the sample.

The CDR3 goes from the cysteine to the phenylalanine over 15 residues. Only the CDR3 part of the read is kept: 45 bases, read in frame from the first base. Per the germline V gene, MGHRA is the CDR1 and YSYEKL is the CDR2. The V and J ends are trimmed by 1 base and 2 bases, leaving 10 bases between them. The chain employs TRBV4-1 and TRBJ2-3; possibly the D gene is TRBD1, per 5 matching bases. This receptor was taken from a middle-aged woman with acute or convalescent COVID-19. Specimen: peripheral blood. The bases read TGCGCCAGCAGCCAAGGGGGCAGAATCACAGATACGCAGTATTTT. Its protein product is CASSQGGRITDTQYF.